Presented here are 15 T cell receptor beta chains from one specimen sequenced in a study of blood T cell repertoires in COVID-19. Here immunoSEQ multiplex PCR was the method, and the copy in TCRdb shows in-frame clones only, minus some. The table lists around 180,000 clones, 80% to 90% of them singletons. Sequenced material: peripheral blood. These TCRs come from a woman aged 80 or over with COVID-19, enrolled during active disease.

The CDR3 here is CASSPRPGGGNNSPLHF. The DNA for the CDR3 is TGTGCCAGCTCACCACGCCCCGGGGGGGGTAACAATTCACCCCTCCACTTT. The J gene is TRBJ1-6, the V gene TRBV18, with D perhaps TRBD1 (5 bases). The germline V and J ends were trimmed by 1 base and 7 bases, with 17 bases remaining between them. CDR1 and CDR2 (germline): KGHSH, LQKENI. The CDR3 is 17 amino acids.

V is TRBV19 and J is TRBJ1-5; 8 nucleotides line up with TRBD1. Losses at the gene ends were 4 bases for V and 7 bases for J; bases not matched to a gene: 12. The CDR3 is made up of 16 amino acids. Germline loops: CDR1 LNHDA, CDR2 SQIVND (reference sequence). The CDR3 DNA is TGTGCCAGTAGTACAGTTGGACAGGGAGTAGGGCAGCCCCAGCATTTT. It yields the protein CASSTVGQGVGQPQHF.

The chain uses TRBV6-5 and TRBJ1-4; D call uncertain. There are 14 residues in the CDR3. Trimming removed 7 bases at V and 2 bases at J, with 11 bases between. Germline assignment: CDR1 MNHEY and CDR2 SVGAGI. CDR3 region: CASNPGWTNEKLFF. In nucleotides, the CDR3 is TGTGCCAGCAATCCGGGGTGGACTAATGAAAAACTGTTTTTT.

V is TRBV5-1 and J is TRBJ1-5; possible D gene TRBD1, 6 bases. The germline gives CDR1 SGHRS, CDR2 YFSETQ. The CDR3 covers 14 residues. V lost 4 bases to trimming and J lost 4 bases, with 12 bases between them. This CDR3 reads CASSPGQRNQPQHF. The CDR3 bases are TGCGCCAGCAGCCCGGGACAAAGAAATCAGCCCCAGCATTTT.

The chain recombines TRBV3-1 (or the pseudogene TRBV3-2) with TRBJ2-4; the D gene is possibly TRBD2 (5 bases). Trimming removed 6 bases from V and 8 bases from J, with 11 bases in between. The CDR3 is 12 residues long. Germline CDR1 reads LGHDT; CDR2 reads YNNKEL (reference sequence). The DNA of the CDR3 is TGTGCCAGCAGTACACTGGAGGACATTCAGTACTTC. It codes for CASSTLEDIQYF.

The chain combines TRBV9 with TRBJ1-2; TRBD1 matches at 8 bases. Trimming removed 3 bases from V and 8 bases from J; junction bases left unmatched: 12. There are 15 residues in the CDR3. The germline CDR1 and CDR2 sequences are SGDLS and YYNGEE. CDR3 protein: CASSGDGTGIQGYTF. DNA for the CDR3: TGTGCCAGCAGCGGGGACGGGACAGGAATTCAGGGCTACACCTTC. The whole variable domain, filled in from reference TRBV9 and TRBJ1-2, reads DSGVTQTPKHLITATGQRVTLRCSPRSGDLSVYWYQQSLDQGLQFLIQYYNGEERAKGNILERFSAQQFPDLHSELNLSSLELGDSALYFCASSGDGTGIQGYTFGSGTRLTVV.

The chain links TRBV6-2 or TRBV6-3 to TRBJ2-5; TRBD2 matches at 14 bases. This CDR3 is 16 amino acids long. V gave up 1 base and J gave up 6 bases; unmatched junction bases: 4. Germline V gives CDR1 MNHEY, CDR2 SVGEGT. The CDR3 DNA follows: TGTGCCAGCAGTTACTGGGGGACTAGCGGGGGAAAGACCCAGTACTTC. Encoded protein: CASSYWGTSGGKTQYF.

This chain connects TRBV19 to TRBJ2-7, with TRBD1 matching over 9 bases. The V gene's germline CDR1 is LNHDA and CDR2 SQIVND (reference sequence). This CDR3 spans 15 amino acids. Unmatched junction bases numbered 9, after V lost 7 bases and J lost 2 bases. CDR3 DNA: TGTGCCAGTACCTTTGGACAGGGGTCTGCCTACGAGCAGTACTTC. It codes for CASTFGQGSAYEQYF.

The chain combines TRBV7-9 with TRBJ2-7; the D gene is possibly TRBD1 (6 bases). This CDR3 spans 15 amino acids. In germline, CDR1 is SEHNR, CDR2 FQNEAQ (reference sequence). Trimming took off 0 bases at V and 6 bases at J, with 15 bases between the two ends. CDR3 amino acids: CASSLALGRGGEQYF. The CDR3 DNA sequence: TGTGCCAGCAGCTTAGCGCTGGGCAGGGGTGGCGAGCAGTACTTC.

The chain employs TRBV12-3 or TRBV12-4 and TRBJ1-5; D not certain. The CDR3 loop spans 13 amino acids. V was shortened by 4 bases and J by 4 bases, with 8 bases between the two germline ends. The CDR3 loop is CASSYKWNQPQHF. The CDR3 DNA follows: TGTGCCAGCAGTTACAAATGGAATCAGCCCCAGCATTTT.

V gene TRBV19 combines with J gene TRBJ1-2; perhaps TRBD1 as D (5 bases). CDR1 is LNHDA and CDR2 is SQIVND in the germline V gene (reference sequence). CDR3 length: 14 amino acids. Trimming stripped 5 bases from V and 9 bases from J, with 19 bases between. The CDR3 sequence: CASSPGRGDDSYTF. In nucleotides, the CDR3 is TGTGCCAGTAGTCCCGGGAGGGGAGATGATAGCTACACCTTC. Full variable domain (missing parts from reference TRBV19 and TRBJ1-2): DGGITQSPKYLFRKEGQNVTLSCEQNLNHDAMYWYRQDPGQGLRLIYYSQIVNDFQKGDIAEGYSVSREKKESFPLTVTSAQKNPTAFYLCASSPGRGDDSYTFGSGTRLTVV.

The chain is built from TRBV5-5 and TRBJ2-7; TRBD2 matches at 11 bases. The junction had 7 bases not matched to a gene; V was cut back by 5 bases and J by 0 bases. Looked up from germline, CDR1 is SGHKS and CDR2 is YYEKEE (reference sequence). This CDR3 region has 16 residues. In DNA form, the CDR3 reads TGTGCCAGCAGGGGGACTAGCGGCACAAGCTCCTACGAGCAGTACTTC. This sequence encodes CASRGTSGTSSYEQYF. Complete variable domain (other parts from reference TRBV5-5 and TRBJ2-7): DAGVTQSPTHLIKTRGQQVTLRCSPISGHKSVSWYQQVLGQGPQFIFQYYEKEERGRGNFPDRFSARQFPNYSSELNVNALLLGDSALYLCASRGTSGTSSYEQYFGPGTRLTVT.

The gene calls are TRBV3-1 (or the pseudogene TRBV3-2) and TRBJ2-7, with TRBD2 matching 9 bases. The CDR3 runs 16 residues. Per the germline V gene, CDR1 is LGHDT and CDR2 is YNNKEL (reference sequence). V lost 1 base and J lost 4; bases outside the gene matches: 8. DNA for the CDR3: TGTGCCAGCAGCCAAGTGCTAGCGGGAAAGTGGTACGAGCAGTACTTC. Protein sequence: CASSQVLAGKWYEQYF.

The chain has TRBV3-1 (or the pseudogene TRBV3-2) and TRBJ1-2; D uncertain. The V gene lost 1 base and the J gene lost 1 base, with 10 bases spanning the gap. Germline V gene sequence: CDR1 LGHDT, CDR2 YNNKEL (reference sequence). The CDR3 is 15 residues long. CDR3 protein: CASSQGSSVNYGYTF. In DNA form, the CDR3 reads TGTGCCAGCAGCCAAGGATCCTCAGTTAACTATGGCTACACCTTC.

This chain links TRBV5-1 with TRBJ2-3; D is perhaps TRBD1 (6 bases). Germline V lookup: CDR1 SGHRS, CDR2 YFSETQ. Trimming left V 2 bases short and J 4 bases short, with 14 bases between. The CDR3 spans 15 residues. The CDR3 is CASSFGQGHADTQYF. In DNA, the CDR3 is TGCGCCAGCAGCTTCGGCCAGGGGCACGCAGATACGCAGTATTTT.